This T cell receptor beta chain was sequenced for a study of CD8 T cells in Susac syndrome. The authors reverse transcribed roughly 0.45 to 1 ug RNA with random hexamers. TCRdb reprocessed the immunoSEQ multiplex PCR reads via MiXCR and lists one record per CDR3 protein. The table shows 95,000 to 150,000 distinct CDR3 sequences, with around 94% occurring only once. The germline CDR1 and CDR2 sequences are MGHRA and YSYEKL. Trimming took off 0 bases at V and 0 bases at J, with 9 bases between the two ends. The CDR3 length is 17 residues. The sample was CD8+ T cells from PBMCs. The chain couples TRBV4-1 to TRBJ2-6; no clear D. The TCR sequence derives from a human donor with Susac syndrome. The DNA for the CDR3 is TGCGCCAGCAGCCAAGAAAGGGCGATCTCTGGGGCCAACGTCCTGACTTTC. It yields the protein CASSQERAISGANVLTF.